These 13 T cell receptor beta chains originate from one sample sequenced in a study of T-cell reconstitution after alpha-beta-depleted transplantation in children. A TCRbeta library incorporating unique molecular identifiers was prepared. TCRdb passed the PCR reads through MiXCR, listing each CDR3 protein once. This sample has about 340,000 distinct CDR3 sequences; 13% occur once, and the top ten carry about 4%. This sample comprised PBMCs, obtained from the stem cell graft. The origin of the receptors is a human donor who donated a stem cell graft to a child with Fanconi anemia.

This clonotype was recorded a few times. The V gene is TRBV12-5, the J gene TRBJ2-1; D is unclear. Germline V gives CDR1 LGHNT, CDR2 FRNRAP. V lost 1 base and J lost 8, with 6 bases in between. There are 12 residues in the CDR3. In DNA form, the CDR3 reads TGTGCTAGTGGTTTGGCTGGGGATGAGCAGTTCTTC. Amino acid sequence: CASGLAGDEQFF.

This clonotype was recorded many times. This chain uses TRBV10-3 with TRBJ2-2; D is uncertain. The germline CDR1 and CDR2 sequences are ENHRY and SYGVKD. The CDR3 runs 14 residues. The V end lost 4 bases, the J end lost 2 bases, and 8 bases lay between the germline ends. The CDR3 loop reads CAISASGNTGELFF. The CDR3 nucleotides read TGTGCCATCAGTGCCTCGGGTAACACCGGGGAGCTGTTTTTT.

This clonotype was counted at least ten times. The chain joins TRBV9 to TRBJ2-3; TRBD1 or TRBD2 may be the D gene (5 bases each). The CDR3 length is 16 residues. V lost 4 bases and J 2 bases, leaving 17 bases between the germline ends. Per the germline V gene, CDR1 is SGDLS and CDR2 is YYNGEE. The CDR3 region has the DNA TGTGCCAGCAGCTACGGAATGGGGACGGTCACAGATACGCAGTATTTT. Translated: CASSYGMGTVTDTQYF.

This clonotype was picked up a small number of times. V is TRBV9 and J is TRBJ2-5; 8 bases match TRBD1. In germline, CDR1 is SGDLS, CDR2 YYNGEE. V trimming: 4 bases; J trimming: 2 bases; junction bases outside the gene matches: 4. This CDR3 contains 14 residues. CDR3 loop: CASSIRQGQETQYF. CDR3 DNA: TGTGCCAGCAGCATCCGACAGGGGCAAGAGACCCAGTACTTC.

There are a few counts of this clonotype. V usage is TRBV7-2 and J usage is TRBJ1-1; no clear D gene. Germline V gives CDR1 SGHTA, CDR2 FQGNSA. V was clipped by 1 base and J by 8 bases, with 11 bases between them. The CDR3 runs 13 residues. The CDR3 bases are TGTGCCAGCAGCTTAGTGGCAGTACCCGAAGCTTTCTTT. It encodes CASSLVAVPEAFF.

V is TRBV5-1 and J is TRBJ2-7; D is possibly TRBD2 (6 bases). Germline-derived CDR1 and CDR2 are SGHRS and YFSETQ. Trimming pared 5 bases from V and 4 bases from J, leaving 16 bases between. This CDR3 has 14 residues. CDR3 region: CASRYSGEEYEQYF. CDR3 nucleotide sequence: TGCGCCAGCAGATATTCGGGAGAGGAGTACGAGCAGTACTTC.

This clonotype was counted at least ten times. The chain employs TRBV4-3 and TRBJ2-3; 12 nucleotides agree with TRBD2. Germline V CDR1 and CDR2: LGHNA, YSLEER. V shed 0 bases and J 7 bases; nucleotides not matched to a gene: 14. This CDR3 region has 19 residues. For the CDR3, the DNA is TGCGCCAGCAGCCAAGATCAACTAGCGGGGGGAATTTTACCAAATACGCAGTATTTT. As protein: CASSQDQLAGGILPNTQYF.

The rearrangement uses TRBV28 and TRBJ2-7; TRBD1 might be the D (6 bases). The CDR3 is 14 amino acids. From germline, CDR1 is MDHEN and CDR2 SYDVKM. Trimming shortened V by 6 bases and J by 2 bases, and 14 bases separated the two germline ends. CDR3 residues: CASRTGTSPYEQYV. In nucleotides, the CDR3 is TGTGCCAGCAGGACCGGGACATCCCCCTACGAGCAGTACGTC.

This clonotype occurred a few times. The CDR3 DNA reads TGTGCCAGTAGTATCTCTGTAACTAGCACAGATACGCAGTATTTT. Protein product: CASSISVTSTDTQYF. This rearrangement joins TRBV19 to TRBJ2-3; D not resolved. There are 15 residues in the CDR3. The V end was cut by 3 bases, the J end by 0 bases, with 10 bases between. Germline-derived CDR1 and CDR2 are LNHDA and SQIVND (reference sequence).

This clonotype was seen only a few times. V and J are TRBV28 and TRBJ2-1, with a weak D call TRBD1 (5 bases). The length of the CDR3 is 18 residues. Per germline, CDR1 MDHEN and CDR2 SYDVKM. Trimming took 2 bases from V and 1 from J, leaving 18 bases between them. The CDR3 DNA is TGTGCCAGCAGTTTAGTCTCTCTAGTAGGGGATTCCTACAATGAGCAGTTCTTC. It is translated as CASSLVSLVGDSYNEQFF.

The CDR3 is CASRLPGAYEQYF. The CDR3 bases are TGTGCCAGCAGACTCCCGGGGGCCTACGAGCAGTACTTC. The J gene is TRBJ2-7, the V gene TRBV6-2 or TRBV6-3; possibly TRBD2 for D (6 bases). CDR1 is MNHEY and CDR2 is SVGEGT in the germline V gene. The CDR3 is 13 amino acids. V was shortened by 6 bases and J by 2 bases, with 11 bases between the two germline ends.

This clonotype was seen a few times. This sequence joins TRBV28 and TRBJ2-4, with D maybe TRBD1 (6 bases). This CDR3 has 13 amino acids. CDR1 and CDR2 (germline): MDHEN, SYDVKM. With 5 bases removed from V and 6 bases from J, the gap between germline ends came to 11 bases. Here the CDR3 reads CASSLGHTNIQYF. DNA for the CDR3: TGTGCCAGCAGTCTGGGACACACAAACATTCAGTACTTC.

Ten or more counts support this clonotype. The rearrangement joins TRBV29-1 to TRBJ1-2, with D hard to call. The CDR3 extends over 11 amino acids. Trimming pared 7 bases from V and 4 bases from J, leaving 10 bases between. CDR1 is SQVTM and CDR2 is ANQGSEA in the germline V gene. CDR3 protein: CSATGGYGYTF. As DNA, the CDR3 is TGCAGCGCCACGGGAGGCTATGGCTACACCTTC. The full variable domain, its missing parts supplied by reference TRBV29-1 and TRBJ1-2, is SAVISQKPSRDICQRGTSLTIQCQVDSQVTMMFWYRQQPGQSLTLIATANQGSEATYESGFVIDKFPISRPNLTFSTLTVSNMSPEDSSIYLCSATGGYGYTFGSGTRLTVV.